This T cell receptor beta chain was retrieved from a study of CD8 T cells in Susac syndrome (dated by TCRdb to about 2019). Broadly, across the study: Repertoire sequencing was used to test whether CD8+ T cell activation and differentiation in Susac syndrome was antigen driven. Study-wide findings and limitations: The number of individuals in the TCR sequencing and HLA analysis was recognized as being relatively small.

As for this clonotype: What this receptor recognizes is not known. Nothing much larger sits one base from this clone, and base qualities are not available.

RNA was extracted using the RNeasy kit, and 0.5 to 1 microgram was reverse transcribed with random hexamers. The immunoSEQ multiplex PCR assay, covering 54 Vbeta and 13 Jbeta segments, was used to amplify TCR beta CDR3 regions. Bias from PCR amplification was corrected by using a synthetic template baseline for primer optimization and for computational correction. The paper's processing steps were these. Only productive sequences were kept, with reads annotated to V, D and J genes according to IMGT and analyzed in immunoSEQ Analyzer. To calculate clonality, Shannon entropy was normalized by log2 of the number of productive unique sequences and then subtracted from one. For each patient and control, public and private clones were evaluated among the 100 most prevalent clones. Susac-specific clones were defined as absent from healthy and MS cohorts, 850 to 1,300 published viral clones and other ImmuneACCESS disease sequences. TCRdb took the public reads, trimmed them with fastp at Q25, ran MiXCR for clone calling and kept in-frame beta chains. For every CDR3 protein sequence, its rows merge into one entry that carries the most common genes and DNA. The V and J calls, along with clone size, are taken from TCRdb and not from the paper's own processing. The sample includes around 230,000 distinct CDR3 sequences, with about 96% observed a single time. The ten largest clones add up to less than 0.095% of the sample.

Peripheral blood CD8+ and CD4+ T cells from healthy donors, Susac syndrome patients and multiple sclerosis patients were profiled using high-throughput TCR beta sequencing. The multiple sclerosis controls were treatment-naive patients whose relapsing-remitting disease, either stable or active, fulfilled the revised McDonald criteria. Bulk CD8+ and CD4+ T cells were purified magnetically by negative isolation, whereas CD8+ TEMRA cells were enriched by FACS. Blood was collected in EDTA tubes and processed within 24 hours, with PBMCs isolated through density gradient centrifugation. PBMCs destined for TCR sequencing were cryopreserved in liquid nitrogen and later thawed in a 37 °C water bath. Purity of sorted or isolated CD4+, CD8+ and CD8+ TEMRA cells was at least 90%. The sequence derives from a human donor with multiple sclerosis. Specimen: CD4+ T cells from PBMCs.

This receptor has the CDR3 CASGPGRYEQYF. The DNA sequence reads TGTGCTAGTGGTCCCGGACGCTACGAGCAGTACTTC. The rearrangement combines TRBV12-5 with TRBJ2-7; too little of a D gene remains to name it. The junction shows trimming of 5 bases on V and 3 bases on J, plus 8 bases between the germline ends. The CDR3 contains 12 residues, cysteine and phenylalanine counted. This entry keeps only the CDR3 DNA: 36 bases, framed from base 1. CDR1 LGHNT and CDR2 FRNRAP are derived from the germline V gene.